This TCR beta chain was documented in a study of CD8 T cells in ankylosing spondylitis. A note on this clonotype: The antigen is not known.

This CDR3 comprises 15 residues. V shed 5 bases and J shed 4 bases, with 16 bases lying between them. The germline CDR1 and CDR2 sequences are SSHAT and FNYEAQ (reference sequence). Findings of the study overall: Earlier literature documents some of the motif variants in reactive arthritis synovial fluid and blood. Ankylosing spondylitis blood appeared to be characterized by a TCR beta motif of about 8 highly homologous variants. A CD8+ phenotype characterized the disease-linked clones, which were relatively rare in peripheral blood. Researchers reportedly found disease-linked clones significantly enriched in matched ankylosing spondylitis synovial fluid.

Each CDR3 protein is one row after TCRdb ran MiXCR on the 5' RACE reads. Of hundreds of thousands of distinct CDR3 sequences listed, 25% to 30% are singletons. Input material: blood, either unsorted or a sorted T cell fraction (not recorded which). The receptor comes from a male donor with ankylosing spondylitis. This chain links TRBV7-7 with TRBJ2-3, with D perhaps TRBD1 (5 bases). This chain's CDR3 is CASSPGRKGADTQYF. The CDR3 DNA sequence: TGTGCCAGCAGCCCAGGGCGGAAGGGTGCAGATACGCAGTATTTT.